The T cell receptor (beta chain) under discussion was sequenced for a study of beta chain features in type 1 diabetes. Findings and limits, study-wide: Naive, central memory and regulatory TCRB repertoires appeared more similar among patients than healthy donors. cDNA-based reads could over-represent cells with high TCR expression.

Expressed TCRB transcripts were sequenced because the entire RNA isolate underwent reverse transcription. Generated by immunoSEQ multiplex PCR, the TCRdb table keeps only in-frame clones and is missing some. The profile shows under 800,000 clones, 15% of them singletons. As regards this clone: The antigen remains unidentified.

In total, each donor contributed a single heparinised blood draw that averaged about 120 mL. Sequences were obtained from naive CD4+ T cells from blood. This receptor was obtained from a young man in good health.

CDR3 sequence reads: CASSFGFGQYITDTQYF. CDR3 nucleotide sequence: TGTGCCAGCAGCTTTGGGTTCGGGCAGTATATCACGGATACGCAGTATTTT. The rearrangement uses TRBV5-4 and TRBJ2-3; D gene unclear. Germline CDR1 is SGHNT and CDR2 is YYREEE (reference sequence). The CDR3 spans 17 residues. The V gene lost 2 bases and the J gene lost 6 bases, with 22 bases spanning the gap.